The subject of this entry is one T cell receptor (beta chain). The V gene's germline CDR1 is SGHNT and CDR2 YYREEE (reference sequence). The CDR3 runs to 15 residues. With 4 bases clipped from V and 2 bases from J, the junction kept 9 bases outside the gene matches. The sample belongs to a study of blood T cell repertoires in COVID-19. Looking at the study overall: From T cells, B-cell-depleted T cells, or PBMCs came the material, which was cDNA or gDNA.

The data were produced by immunoSEQ multiplex PCR, yet TCRdb's version contains in-frame clones alone and is incomplete. There are 490,000 or so clones in the sample; approximately 91% occur only once, and roughly 8.5% lies in the top ten. Participants came from some 26 US areas, aged about 18 to 89 years. Participants were placed into cohorts based on the clinical history they reported. This receptor was taken from a woman aged 55 to 70 who had recovered from COVID-19. The sample comprised PBMCs or T cells enriched from blood (not recorded which). The chain recombines TRBV5-4 with TRBJ2-7; 7 bases line up with TRBD1. This chain's CDR3 is CASSQDRETTYEQYF. CDR3 coding DNA: TGTGCCAGCAGCCAAGACAGGGAAACTACCTACGAGCAGTACTTC.